These T cell receptor beta chains were read from a single sample in a study of blood T cell repertoires in COVID-19. The protocol was immunoSEQ multiplex PCR, while the TCRdb copy is restricted to in-frame clones and leaves out a portion. The sample carries 120,000 to 150,000 clones, 80% to 90% recorded once. Input material: peripheral blood. These receptors all stem from an older woman with active COVID-19. Both conserved end residues are part of each CDR3. Clone sizes are given selectively: once, few, many, or a class where the clone is expanded.

TRBV15	-	TRBJ2-7	CATSRAGTQTYEQYF
TRBV28	-	TRBJ1-2	CASSSPLRHNYGYTF
TRBV7-9	-	TRBJ1-6	CASSYPGTQNSPLHF
TRBV28	-	TRBJ1-4	CASSTLQGTNEKLFF
TRBV2	-	TRBJ2-1	CATDTSGIGNEQFF
TRBV3-1/TRBV3-2	-	TRBJ2-5	CASSQFRTTSEETQYF
TRBV19	few	TRBJ1-5	CASSIFGDNQPQHF
TRBV27	-	TRBJ1-5	CASRAGEISNQPQHF
TRBV30	-	TRBJ1-6	CAWSSLTAGVSPLHF
TRBV4-3	-	TRBJ2-7	CASSPTGLAGAEQYF
TRBV18	-	TRBJ2-5	CASATPGGAQYF
TRBV28	-	TRBJ2-7	CASSLPGLNSYEQYF
TRBV28	-	TRBJ2-3	CASSPNGYTDTQYF
TRBV7-2	-	TRBJ2-7	CASSFNRDQGEQYF
TRBV19	few	TRBJ1-2	CASSIEGQTYGYTF
TRBV6-6	-	TRBJ2-1	CASTPGLASDYNEQFF
TRBV29-1	-	TRBJ2-7	CSVGLAGSVEQYF
TRBV4-3	few	TRBJ2-2	CASSQGVGLADTGELFF
TRBV25-1	-	TRBJ2-1	CASSEWRIPSKDEQFF
TRBV3-1/TRBV3-2	-	TRBJ1-2	CASSQAGNYGYTF
TRBV2	-	TRBJ2-1	CASSTGLYNEQFF
TRBV19	-	TRBJ1-1	CASSIGAGGYTEAFF
TRBV29-1	once	TRBJ2-7	CSVEEGDRGYEQYF
TRBV28	-	TRBJ1-5	CASSPHPGGGNQPQHF
TRBV19	-	TRBJ2-3	CASTPREADTQYF
TRBV7-9	-	TRBJ2-1	CASSRQGAPGNEQFF
TRBV5-6	once	TRBJ2-7	CASSFPGLAGLEQYF
TRBV15	-	TRBJ2-4	CATSRDIAGGVKNIQYF
TRBV28	-	TRBJ1-2	CASSPGQGIYTF
TRBV28	-	TRBJ1-1	CASSYPGTGDTEAFF
TRBV4-2	once	TRBJ2-3	CASSPSTAGESASTDTQYF
TRBV4-1	few	TRBJ1-5	CASSLGRGDQPQHF
TRBV6-1	-	TRBJ2-1	CASSEVLYRGNNEQFF
TRBV5-5	-	TRBJ2-4	CASSLIRLRQHIQYF
TRBV27	few	TRBJ1-5	CASKSLNQPQHF
TRBV6-2/TRBV6-3	-	TRBJ1-5	CASSHRPNQPQHF
TRBV28	-	TRBJ2-3	CASSSSMDFRDTQYF
TRBV27	once	TRBJ2-7	CASSSGYEQYF
TRBV28	-	TRBJ1-1	CASSLGTGSGNTEAFF
TRBV5-1	-	TRBJ2-3	CASARGTSGFTDTQYF
TRBV28	-	TRBJ1-1	CASSLRHQVVTEAFF
TRBV7-2	-	TRBJ2-2	CASSSGTSGGELFF
TRBV7-2	once	TRBJ2-7	CASSLGIRAGASYEQYF
TRBV7-4	-	TRBJ2-7	CASSPLFKPFSSYEQYF
TRBV7-9	once	TRBJ2-2	CASSYPGTVSGELFF
TRBV6-6	-	TRBJ2-5	CASSGIFETQYF
TRBV29-1	-	TRBJ2-7	CSARQGPGWNAYEQYF
TRBV24-1	-	TRBJ1-2	CATSAGTAFNYGYTF
TRBV3-1/TRBV3-2	-	TRBJ1-6	CASSQVPAGGKSPLHF
TRBV6-5	-	TRBJ2-7	CASSRTGPYEHQYF
TRBV5-1	-	TRBJ2-7	CASSAARDGREQYF
TRBV19	-	TRBJ2-2	CASSDYSPYRTGELFF